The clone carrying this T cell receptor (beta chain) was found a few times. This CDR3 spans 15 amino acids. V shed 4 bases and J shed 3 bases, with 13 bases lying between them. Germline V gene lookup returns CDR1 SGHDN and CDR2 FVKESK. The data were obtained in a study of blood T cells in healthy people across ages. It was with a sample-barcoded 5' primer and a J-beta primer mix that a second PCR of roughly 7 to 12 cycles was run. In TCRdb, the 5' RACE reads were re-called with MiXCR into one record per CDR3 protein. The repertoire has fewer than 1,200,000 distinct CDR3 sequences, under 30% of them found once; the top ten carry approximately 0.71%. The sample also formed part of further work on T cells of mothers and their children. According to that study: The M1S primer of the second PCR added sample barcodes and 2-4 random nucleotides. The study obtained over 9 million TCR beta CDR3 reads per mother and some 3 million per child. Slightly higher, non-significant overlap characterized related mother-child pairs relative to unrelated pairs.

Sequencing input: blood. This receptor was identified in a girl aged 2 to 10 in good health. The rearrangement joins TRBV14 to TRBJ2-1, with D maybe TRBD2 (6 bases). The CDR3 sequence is CASSPTGGLYNEQFF. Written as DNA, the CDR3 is TGTGCCAGCAGCCCGACCGGGGGACTCTACAATGAGCAGTTCTTC.